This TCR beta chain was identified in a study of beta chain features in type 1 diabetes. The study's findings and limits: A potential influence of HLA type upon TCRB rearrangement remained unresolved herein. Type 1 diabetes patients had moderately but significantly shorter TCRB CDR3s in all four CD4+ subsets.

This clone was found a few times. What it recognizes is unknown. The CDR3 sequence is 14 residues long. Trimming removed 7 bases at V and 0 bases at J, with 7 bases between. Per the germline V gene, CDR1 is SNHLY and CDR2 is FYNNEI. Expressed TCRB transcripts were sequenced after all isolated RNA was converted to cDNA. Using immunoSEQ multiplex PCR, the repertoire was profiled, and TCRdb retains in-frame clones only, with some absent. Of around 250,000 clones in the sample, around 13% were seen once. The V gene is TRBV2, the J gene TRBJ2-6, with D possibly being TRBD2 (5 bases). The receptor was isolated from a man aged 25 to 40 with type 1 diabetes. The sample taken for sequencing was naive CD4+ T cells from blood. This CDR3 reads CASTGNSGANVLTF. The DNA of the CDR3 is TGTGCCAGCACCGGGAACTCTGGGGCCAACGTCCTGACTTTC. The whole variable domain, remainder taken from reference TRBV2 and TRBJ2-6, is EPEVTQTPSHQVTQMGQEVILRCVPISNHLYFYWYRQILGQKVEFLVSFYNNEISEKSEIFDDQFSVERPDGSNFTLKIRSTKLEDSAMYFCASTGNSGANVLTFGAGSRLTVL.